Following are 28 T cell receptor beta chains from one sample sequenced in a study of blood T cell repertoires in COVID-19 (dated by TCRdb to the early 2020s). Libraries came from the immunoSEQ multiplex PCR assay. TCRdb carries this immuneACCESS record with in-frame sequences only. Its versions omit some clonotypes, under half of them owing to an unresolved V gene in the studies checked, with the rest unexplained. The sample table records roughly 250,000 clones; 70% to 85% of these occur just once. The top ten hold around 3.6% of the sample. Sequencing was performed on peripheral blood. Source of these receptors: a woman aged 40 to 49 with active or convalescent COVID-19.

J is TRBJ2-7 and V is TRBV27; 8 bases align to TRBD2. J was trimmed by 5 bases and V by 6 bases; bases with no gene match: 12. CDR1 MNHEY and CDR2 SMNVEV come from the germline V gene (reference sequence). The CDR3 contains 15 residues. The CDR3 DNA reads TGTGCCAGCAGCCCCGGGGGGGGGAGCGACAACGAGCAGTACGTC. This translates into CASSPGGGSDNEQYV.

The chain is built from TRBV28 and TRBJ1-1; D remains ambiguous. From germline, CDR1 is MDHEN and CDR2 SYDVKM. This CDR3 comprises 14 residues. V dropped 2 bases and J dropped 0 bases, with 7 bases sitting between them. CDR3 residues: CASSLQMMNTEAFF. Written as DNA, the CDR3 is TGTGCCAGCAGTTTACAGATGATGAACACTGAAGCTTTCTTT.

The CDR3 sequence: CASTLGQFETQYF. The DNA of the CDR3 is TGTGCCAGCACCCTGGGGCAATTCGAGACCCAGTACTTC. The chain recombines TRBV6-5 with TRBJ2-5; the D gene is possibly TRBD1 (5 bases). The CDR3 sequence is 13 residues long. V was shortened by 7 bases and J by 5 bases, with 14 bases between the two germline ends. The germline V gene encodes CDR1 MNHEY and CDR2 SVGAGI.

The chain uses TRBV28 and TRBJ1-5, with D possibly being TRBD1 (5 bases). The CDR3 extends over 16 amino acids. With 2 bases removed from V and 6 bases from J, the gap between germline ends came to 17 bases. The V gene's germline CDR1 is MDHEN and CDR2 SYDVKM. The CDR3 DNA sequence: TGTGCCAGCAGTTTAAGGGGCAGGGTCCCCCGTCAGCCCCAGCATTTT. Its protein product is CASSLRGRVPRQPQHF. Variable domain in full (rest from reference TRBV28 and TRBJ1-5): DVKVTQSSRYLVKRTGEKVFLECVQDMDHENMFWYRQDPGLGLRLIYFSYDVKMKEKGDIPEGYSVSREKKERFSLILESASTNQTSMYLCASSLRGRVPRQPQHFGDGTRLSIL.

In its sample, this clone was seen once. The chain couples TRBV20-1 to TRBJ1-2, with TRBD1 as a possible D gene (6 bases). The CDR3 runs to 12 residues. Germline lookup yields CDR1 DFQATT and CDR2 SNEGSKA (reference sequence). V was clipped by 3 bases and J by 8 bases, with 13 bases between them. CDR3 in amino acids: CSASWGGEGYTF. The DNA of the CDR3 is TGCAGTGCTAGTTGGGGGGGCGAGGGCTACACCTTC.

The CDR3 sequence is CASSPLTGNYGYTF. CDR3 nucleotide sequence: TGTGCCAGCAGTCCCTTGACAGGGAACTATGGCTACACCTTC. This chain joins TRBV28 and TRBJ1-2, with 7 bases identical to TRBD1. The V gene end was trimmed by 5 bases and the J gene end by 2 bases; junction bases not matched to a gene: 5. Germline CDR1 reads MDHEN; CDR2 reads SYDVKM. The length of the CDR3 is 14 residues.

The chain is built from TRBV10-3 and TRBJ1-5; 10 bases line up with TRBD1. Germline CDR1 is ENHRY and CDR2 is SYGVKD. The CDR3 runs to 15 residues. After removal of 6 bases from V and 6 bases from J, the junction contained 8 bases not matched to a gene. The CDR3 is CAISPTGTGAQPQHF. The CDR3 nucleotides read TGTGCCATCAGCCCGACCGGGACAGGGGCTCAGCCCCAGCATTTT.

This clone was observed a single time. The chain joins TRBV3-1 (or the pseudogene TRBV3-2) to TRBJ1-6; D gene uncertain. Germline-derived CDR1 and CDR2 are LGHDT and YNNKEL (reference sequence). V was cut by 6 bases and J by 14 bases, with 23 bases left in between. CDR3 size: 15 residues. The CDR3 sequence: CASRTTRSALGALHF. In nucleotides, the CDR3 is TGTGCCAGCAGGACTACAAGGTCCGCGCTCGGAGCCCTCCACTTT.

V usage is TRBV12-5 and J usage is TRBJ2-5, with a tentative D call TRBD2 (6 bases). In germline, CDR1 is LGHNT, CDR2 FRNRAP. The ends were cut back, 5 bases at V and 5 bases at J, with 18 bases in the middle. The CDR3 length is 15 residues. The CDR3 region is CASGGAWGVEETQYF. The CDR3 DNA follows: TGTGCTAGTGGTGGGGCCTGGGGGGTGGAGGAGACCCAGTACTTC.

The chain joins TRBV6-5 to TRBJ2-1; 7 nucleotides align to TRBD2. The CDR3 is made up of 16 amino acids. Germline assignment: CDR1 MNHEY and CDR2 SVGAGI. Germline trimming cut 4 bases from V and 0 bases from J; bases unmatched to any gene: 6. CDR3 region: CASSFPAGYSYNEQFF. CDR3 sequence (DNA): TGTGCCAGCAGTTTCCCAGCGGGGTACTCCTACAATGAGCAGTTCTTC.

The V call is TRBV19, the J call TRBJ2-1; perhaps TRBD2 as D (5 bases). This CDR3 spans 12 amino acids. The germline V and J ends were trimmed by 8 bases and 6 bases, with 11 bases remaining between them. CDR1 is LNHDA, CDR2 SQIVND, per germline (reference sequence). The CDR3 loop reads CASRGSRNEQFF. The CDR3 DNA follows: TGTGCCAGTCGAGGGAGTCGCAATGAGCAGTTCTTC.

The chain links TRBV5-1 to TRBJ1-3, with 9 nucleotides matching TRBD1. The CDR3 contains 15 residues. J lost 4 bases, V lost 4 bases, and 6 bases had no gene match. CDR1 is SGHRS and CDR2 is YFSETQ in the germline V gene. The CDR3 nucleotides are TGCGCCAGCAGCGCTAGACAGGGGGAGGGAAACACCATATATTTT. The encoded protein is CASSARQGEGNTIYF.

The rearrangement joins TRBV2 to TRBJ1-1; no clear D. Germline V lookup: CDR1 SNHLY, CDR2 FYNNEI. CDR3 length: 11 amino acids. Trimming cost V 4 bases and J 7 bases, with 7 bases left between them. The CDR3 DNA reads TGTGCCAGCAGTGCCCTCCGTGAAGCTTTCTTT. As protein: CASSALREAFF.

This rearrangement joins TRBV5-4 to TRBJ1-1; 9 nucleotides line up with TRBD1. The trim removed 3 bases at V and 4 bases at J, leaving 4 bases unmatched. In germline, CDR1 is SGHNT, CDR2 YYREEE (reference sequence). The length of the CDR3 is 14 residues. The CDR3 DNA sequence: TGTGCCAGCAGCTGGGACAGGGCTAGCACTGAAGCTTTCTTT. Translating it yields CASSWDRASTEAFF.

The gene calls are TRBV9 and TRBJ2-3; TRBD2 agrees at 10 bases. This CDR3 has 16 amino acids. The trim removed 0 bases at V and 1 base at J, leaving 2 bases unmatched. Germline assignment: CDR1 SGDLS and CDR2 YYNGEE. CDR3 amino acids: CASSVDLAGGTDTQYF. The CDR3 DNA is TGTGCCAGCAGCGTAGACCTAGCGGGGGGCACAGATACGCAGTATTTT.

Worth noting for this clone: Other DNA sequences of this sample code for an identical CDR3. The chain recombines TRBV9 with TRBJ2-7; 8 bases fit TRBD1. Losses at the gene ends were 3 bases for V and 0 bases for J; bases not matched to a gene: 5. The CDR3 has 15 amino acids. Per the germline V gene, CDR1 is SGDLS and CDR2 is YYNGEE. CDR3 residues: CASSAGQDSSYEQYF. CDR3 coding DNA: TGTGCCAGCAGCGCGGGACAGGACTCCTCCTACGAGCAGTACTTC.

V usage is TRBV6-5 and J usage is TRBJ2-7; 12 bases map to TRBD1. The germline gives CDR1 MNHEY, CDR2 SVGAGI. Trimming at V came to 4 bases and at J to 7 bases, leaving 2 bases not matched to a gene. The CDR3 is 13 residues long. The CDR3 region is CASSWDRGQEQYF. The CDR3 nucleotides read TGTGCCAGCAGTTGGGACAGGGGGCAGGAGCAGTACTTC.

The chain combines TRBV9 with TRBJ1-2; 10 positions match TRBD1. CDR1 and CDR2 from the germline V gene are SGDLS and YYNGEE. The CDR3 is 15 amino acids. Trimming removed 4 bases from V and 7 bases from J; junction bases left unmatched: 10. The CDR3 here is CASSPRQGASLGYTF. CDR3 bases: TGTGCCAGCAGCCCGAGACAGGGGGCGTCCCTTGGCTACACCTTC.

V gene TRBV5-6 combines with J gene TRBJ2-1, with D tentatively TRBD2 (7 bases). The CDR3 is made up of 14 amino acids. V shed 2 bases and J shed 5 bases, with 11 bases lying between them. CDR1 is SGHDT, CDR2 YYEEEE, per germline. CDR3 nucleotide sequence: TGTGCCAGCAGCTTAACGGGGGGCGACAATGAGCAGTTCTTC. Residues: CASSLTGGDNEQFF.

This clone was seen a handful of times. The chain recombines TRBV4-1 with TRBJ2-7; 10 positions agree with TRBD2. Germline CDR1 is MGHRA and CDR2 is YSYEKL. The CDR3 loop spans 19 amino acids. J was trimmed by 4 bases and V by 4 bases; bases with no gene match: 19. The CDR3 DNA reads TGCGCCAGCAGCCGAGAAGATCCCCTGAAAGCGGGGGGGCATTACGAGCAGTACGTC. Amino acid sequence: CASSREDPLKAGGHYEQYV.

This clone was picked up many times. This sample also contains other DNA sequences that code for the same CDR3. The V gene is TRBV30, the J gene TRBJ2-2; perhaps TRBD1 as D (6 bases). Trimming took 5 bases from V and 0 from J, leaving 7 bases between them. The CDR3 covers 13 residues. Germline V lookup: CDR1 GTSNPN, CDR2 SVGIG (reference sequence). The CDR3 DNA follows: TGTGCCTGGGACAGGACGAACACCGGGGAGCTGTTTTTT. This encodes CAWDRTNTGELFF.

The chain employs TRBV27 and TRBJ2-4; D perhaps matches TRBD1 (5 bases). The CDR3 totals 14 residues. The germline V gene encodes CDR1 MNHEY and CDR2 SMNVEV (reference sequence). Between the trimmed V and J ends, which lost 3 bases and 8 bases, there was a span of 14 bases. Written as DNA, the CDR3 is TGTGCCAGCAGTTTCAACTCCTTAGGGGACATTCAGTACTTC. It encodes CASSFNSLGDIQYF.

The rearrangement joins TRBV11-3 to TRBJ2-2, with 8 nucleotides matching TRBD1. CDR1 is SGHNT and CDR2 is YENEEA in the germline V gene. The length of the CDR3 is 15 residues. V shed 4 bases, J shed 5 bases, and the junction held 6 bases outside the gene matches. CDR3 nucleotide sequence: TGTGCCAGCAGCTCCGGAGGACAGGGTACCGGGGAGCTGTTTTTT. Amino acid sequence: CASSSGGQGTGELFF.

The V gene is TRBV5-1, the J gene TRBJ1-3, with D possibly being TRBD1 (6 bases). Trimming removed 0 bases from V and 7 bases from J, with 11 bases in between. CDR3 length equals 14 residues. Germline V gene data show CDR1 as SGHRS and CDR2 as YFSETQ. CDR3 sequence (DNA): TGCGCCAGCAGCTTGGATGGCAGGGGTAACACCATATATTTT. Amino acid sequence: CASSLDGRGNTIYF. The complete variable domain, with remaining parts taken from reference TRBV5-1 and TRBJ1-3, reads KAGVTQTPRYLIKTRGQQVTLSCSPISGHRSVSWYQQTPGQGLQFLFEYFSETQRNKGNFPGRFSGRQFSNSRSEMNVSTLELGDSALYLCASSLDGRGNTIYFGEGSWLTVV.

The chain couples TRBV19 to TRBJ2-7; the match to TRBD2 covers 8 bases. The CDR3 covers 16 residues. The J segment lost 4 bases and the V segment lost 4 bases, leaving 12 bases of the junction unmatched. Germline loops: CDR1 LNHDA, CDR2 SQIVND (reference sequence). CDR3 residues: CASSTALAGTPYEQYF. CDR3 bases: TGTGCCAGTAGTACCGCCTTAGCGGGGACTCCTTACGAGCAGTACTTC.

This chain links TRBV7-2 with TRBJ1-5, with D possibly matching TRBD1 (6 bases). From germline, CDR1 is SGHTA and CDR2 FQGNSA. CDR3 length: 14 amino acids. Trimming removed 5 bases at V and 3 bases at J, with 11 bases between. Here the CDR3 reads CASSPGTINQPQHF. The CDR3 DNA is TGTGCCAGCAGCCCCGGGACAATCAATCAGCCCCAGCATTTT.

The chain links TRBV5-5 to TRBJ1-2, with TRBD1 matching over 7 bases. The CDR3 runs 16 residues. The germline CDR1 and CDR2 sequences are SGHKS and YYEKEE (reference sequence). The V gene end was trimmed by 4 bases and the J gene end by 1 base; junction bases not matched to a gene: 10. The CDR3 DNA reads TGTGCCAGCAGCCCTGACGTTGGACAGGATAACTATGGCTACACCTTC. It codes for CASSPDVGQDNYGYTF.

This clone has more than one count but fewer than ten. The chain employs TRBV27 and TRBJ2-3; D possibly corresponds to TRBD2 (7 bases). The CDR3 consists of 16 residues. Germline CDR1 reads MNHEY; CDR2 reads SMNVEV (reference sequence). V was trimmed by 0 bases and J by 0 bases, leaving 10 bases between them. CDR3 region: CASSLSKGGSTDTQYF. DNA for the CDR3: TGTGCCAGCAGTTTATCGAAGGGGGGGAGCACAGATACGCAGTATTTT.